This T cell receptor beta chain was recovered during a study of cytomegalovirus exposure and HLA in healthy donors. The PCR employed 60 Vbeta primers together with 13 Jbeta primers. Original processing notes: Later, an analysis found 80 million or so unique TCR beta chains, and 10 million to 11 million of these were shared. Sequenced by immunoSEQ multiplex PCR; TCRdb stores in-frame clones only, minus some. That table supplies the V and J calls and clone size; D and trimming were determined from the DNA. Of over 110,000 clones listed, around 78% are singletons. In germline, CDR1 is MDHEN, CDR2 SYDVKM. CDR3 size: 16 residues. V lost 6 bases, J lost 0 bases, and 14 bases lay in between.

Sample: PBMCs. The TCR was taken from a woman between 40 and 50 years old in good health and CMV-seropositive. The chain employs TRBV28 and TRBJ2-2, with TRBD2 as a possible D gene (6 bases). CDR3 DNA: TGTGCCAGCAGGGGGGGACGGACGACGAACACCGGGGAGCTGTTTTTT. It translates to CASRGGRTTNTGELFF.